This T cell receptor (beta chain) was observed in a study of cytomegalovirus exposure and HLA in healthy donors. Broader study findings: It was reported that TCR beta sequences correctly inferred the HLA-A and HLA-B alleles for most subjects.

Regarding this clone: What it binds is unknown.

Researchers ran the PCR with 60 Vbeta and 13 Jbeta primers. Libraries were prepared by immunoSEQ multiplex PCR; TCRdb keeps only in-frame clonotypes and omits some of them. The data contain more than 100,000 clones, more than 70% of them singletons. The clonotype was recovered from a man between 50 and 59 years old in good health and CMV-seropositive. What was sequenced was PBMCs.

The CDR3 region is CASSRYTYTEAFF. CDR3 DNA: TGTGCCAGCAGCCGATACACATACACTGAAGCTTTCTTT. V and J are TRBV5-6 and TRBJ1-1, with D uncertain. The V gene lost 4 bases and the J gene lost 3 bases, with 10 bases spanning the gap. This CDR3 has 13 residues. Germline assignment: CDR1 SGHDT and CDR2 YYEEEE.